These 3 T cell receptor beta chains were all obtained from the same sample, sequenced in a study of PD-L1 blockade in urothelial cancer (dated by TCRdb to 2015 to 2018). The library relied on the immunoSEQ multiplex PCR assay. What TCRdb holds here is the immuneACCESS table cut down to in-frame rearrangements. Part of the clones is not present; checked against another copy, under half of the missing clones reflect an unresolved V gene, and the others are unexplained. This sample lists approximately 110,000 clones; under 85% were detected once. The leading ten clones occupy 2.4% of the sample. The starting material was PBMCs, obtained around atezolizumab (anti-PD-L1) treatment. The receptors stem from a man aged 45 to 65 with urothelial cancer.

The chain recombines TRBV5-1 with TRBJ2-1, with D maybe TRBD2 (6 bases). The CDR3 runs 14 residues. V lost 2 bases, J lost 7 bases, and 13 bases lay in between. Germline V gene sequence: CDR1 SGHRS, CDR2 YFSETQ. For the CDR3, the DNA is TGCGCCAGCAGCTTAAGGCTAGCGAGGAATGAGCAGTTCTTC. It codes for CASSLRLARNEQFF. The whole variable domain, filled in from reference TRBV5-1 and TRBJ2-1, reads KAGVTQTPRYLIKTRGQQVTLSCSPISGHRSVSWYQQTPGQGLQFLFEYFSETQRNKGNFPGRFSGRQFSNSRSEMNVSTLELGDSALYLCASSLRLARNEQFFGPGTRLTVL.

The CDR3 is CASTPRGLAERILPGELFF. The CDR3 coding sequence is TGTGCCAGTACCCCTCGCGGACTAGCGGAGAGGATCCTCCCCGGGGAGCTGTTTTTT. The chain recombines TRBV19 with TRBJ2-2; 10 bases align to TRBD2. Germline CDR1 LNHDA, CDR2 SQIVND (reference sequence). CDR3 length: 19 residues. V shed 7 bases, J shed 6 bases, and the junction held 20 bases outside the gene matches.

The chain joins TRBV5-1 to TRBJ1-2; D may be TRBD1 (6 bases). With 1 base removed from V and 2 bases from J, the gap between germline ends came to 9 bases. The CDR3 loop spans 14 amino acids. The V gene's germline CDR1 is SGHRS and CDR2 YFSETQ. In DNA form, the CDR3 reads TGCGCCAGCAGCTTGACCCAGGGGAACTATGGCTACACCTTC. This codes for CASSLTQGNYGYTF.